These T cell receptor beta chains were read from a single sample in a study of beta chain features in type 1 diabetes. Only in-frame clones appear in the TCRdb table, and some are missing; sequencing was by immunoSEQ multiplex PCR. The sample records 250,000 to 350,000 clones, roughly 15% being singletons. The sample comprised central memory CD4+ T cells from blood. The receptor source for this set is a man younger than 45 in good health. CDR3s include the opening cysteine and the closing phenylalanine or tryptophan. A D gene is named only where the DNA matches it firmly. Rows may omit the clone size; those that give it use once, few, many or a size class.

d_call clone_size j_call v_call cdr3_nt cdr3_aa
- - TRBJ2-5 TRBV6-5 TGTGCCAGCAGGCCCGGGACCAGGAGTAAAGAGACCCAGTACTTC CASRPGTRSKETQYF
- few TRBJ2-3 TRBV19 TGTGCCAGTGGACCAAAAGCAAATACGCAGTATTTT CASGPKANTQYF
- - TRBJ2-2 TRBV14 TGTGCCAGCAGCCAAGAAGTGAACACCGGGGAGCTGTTTTTT CASSQEVNTGELFF
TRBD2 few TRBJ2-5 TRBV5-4 TGTGCCAGCAGCTCCCTGACTAGCGGGGTTAAAGAGACCCAGTACTTC CASSSLTSGVKETQYF
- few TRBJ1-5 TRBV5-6 TGTGCCAGCAGCTTGCTGGGCCAAGCAAAGGATCAGCCCCAGCATTTT CASSLLGQAKDQPQHF
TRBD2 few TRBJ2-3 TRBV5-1 TGCGCCAGCAGCTCCGGACTAGCGGGGGGAACTAGCACAGATACGCAGTATTTT CASSSGLAGGTSTDTQYF
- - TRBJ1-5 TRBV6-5 TGTGCCAGCAGTTACGGGGATCAGCCCCAGCATTTT CASSYGDQPQHF
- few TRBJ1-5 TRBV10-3 TGTGCCATCAGTGAGTCCGGCCCTAACAATCAGCCCCAGCATTTT CAISESGPNNQPQHF
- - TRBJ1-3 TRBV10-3 TGTGCCATCAGGGTGGCTGGAAACACCATATATTTT CAIRVAGNTIYF
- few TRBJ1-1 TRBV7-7 TGTGCCAGCAGCTTGAGTCTGAACACTGAAGCTTTCTTT CASSLSLNTEAFF
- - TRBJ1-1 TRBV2 TGTGCCAGCAGTGTGATACAGACGAACACTGAAGCTTTCTTT CASSVIQTNTEAFF
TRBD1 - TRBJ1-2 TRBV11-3 TGTGCCAGCAGCGCCCCAGGACAGGGGGGCTATGGCTACACCTTC CASSAPGQGGYGYTF
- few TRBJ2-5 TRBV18 TGTGCCAGCTCCACGGGGACGAATCGGGAAGAGACCCAGTACTTC CASSTGTNREETQYF
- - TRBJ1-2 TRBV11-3 TGTGCCAGCAGCTTAGGTGGTAACTATGGCTACACCTTC CASSLGGNYGYTF
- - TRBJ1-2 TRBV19 TGTGCCAGTAGTCCGGAAACTTATGGCTACACCTTC CASSPETYGYTF
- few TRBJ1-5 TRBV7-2 TGTGCCAGCAGCTTAGTTACGAGAAATCAGCCCCAGCATTTT CASSLVTRNQPQHF
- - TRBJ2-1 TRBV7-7 TGTGCCAGCACCAAACTGGGTACCTACAATGAGCAGTTCTTC CASTKLGTYNEQFF
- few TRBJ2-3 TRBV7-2 TGTGCCAGCAGCCGACCCCCTAGCCTACATACGCAGTATTTT CASSRPPSLHTQYF
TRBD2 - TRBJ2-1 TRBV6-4 TGTGCCAGCAGTGACTCTAGCGGGGGGGCCAATGAGCAGTTCTTC CASSDSSGGANEQFF
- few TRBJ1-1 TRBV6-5 TGTGCCAGCAGGCCCCAGAGACCCTCTGAAGCTTTCTTT CASRPQRPSEAFF
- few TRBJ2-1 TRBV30 TGTGCCTGGAGTGTACTACTAGCCAAAGGTGAGCAGTTCTTC CAWSVLLAKGEQFF
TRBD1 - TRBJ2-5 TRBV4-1 TGCGCCAGCAGCCCCCGGGGGACAGGGGGGGAAGAGACCCAGTACTTC CASSPRGTGGEETQYF
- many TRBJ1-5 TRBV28 TGTGCCAGCAGTTTAGGGGGGGTAACGGCCCAGCATTTT CASSLGGVTAQHF
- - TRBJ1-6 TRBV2 TGTGCCAGCAAGAGGGCGGCAGGGAATTCACCCCTCCACTTT CASKRAAGNSPLHF
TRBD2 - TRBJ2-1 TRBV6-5 TGTGCCACCAGTACGGGACTAGCTTATTGGAATGAGCAGTTCTTC CATSTGLAYWNEQFF
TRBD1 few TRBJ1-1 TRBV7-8 TGTGCCAGCAGCCAGACAGGGGGCACTGAAGCTTTCTTT CASSQTGGTEAFF
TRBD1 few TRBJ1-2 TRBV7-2 TGTGCCAGCAGCTTAGTGGGCGGAAACAGGGGAAACTATGGCTACACCTTC CASSLVGGNRGNYGYTF
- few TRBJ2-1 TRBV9 TGTGCCAGCAGCGCTAGTGCATTCGGGGACAATGAGCAGTTCTTC CASSASAFGDNEQFF
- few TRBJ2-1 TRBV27 TGTGCCAGCACACGTACCCGGGGTTCCAATGAGCAGTTCTTC CASTRTRGSNEQFF
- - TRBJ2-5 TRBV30 TGTGCCTGGAGTCCCAGCCGGGAGACCCAGTACTTC CAWSPSRETQYF
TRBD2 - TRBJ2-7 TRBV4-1 TGCGCCAGCAGCCAAGTGGGCTCCGGGAGGTCTGGTCAGTACTTC CASSQVGSGRSGQYF
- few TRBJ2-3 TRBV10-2 TGCGCCAGCAGTGCGACTAGTCAGAGCACAGATACGCAGTATTTT CASSATSQSTDTQYF
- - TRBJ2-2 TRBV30 TGTGCCTGGAGTGAAGATGACGGGGAGCTGTTTTTT CAWSEDDGELFF
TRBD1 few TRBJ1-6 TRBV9 TGTGCCAGCAGCTCACAGGGGCCCCCCAGCTCACCCCTCCACTTT CASSSQGPPSSPLHF
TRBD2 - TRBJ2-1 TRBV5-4 TGTGCCAGCAGCTTGGGAGGCGGGGGGGTCTACAATGAGCAGTTCTTC CASSLGGGGVYNEQFF
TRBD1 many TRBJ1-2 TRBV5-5 TGTGCCAGCAGCTTGGTGGTGGGGACAGGATTAGGGACTGGCTACACCTTC CASSLVVGTGLGTGYTF
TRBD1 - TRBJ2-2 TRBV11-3 TGTGCCAGCAGCCGGACAGGGGGGCAGACCGGGGAGCTGTTTTTT CASSRTGGQTGELFF
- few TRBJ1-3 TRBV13 TGTGCCAGCAGCTTCGATGTGGGGGGGCGGCGGAACACCATATATTTT CASSFDVGGRRNTIYF
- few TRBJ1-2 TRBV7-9 TGTGCCAGCAGCTTAGAACAAACGGGGGGCTACACCTTC CASSLEQTGGYTF
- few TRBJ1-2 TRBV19 TGTGCCAGTAGTATCGTACAGGGTGAGGAAAGTGGCTACACCTTC CASSIVQGEESGYTF
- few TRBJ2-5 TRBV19 TGTGCCAGTACCAATAGGGGGGTCGCGACCCAGTACTTC CASTNRGVATQYF
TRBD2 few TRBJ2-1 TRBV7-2 TGTGCCAGCACGACTAGCGATAAAAGCAATGAGCAGTTCTTC CASTTSDKSNEQFF
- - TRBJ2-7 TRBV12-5 TGTGCTAGTGGTTTGCCCCAACACGAGCAGTACTTC CASGLPQHEQYF
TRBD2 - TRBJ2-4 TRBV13 TGTGCCAGCAGCGCACTGAAGCGGGAATCGGTCAAAAACATTCAGTACTTC CASSALKRESVKNIQYF
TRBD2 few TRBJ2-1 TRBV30 TGTGCCCATAGCGGGAGGGCGGACAATGAGCAGTTCTTC CAHSGRADNEQFF
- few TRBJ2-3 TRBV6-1 TGTGCCAGCAGTGAAGCGCTAGCAGACACGCAGTATTTT CASSEALADTQYF
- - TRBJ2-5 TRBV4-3 TGCGCCAGCAGCCAAGATCTTTCATTCCAAGAGACCCAGTACTTC CASSQDLSFQETQYF
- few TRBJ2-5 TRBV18 TGTGCCAGCTCAAAGCGCCCCCAAGAGACCCAGTACTTC CASSKRPQETQYF
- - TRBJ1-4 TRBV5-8 TGTGCCAGCAGCCTTGACGGGGAAAAACTGTTTTTT CASSLDGEKLFF
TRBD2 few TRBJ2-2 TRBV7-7 TGTGCTAGCAGCTTGGCGGGAGGAGGGACCGGGGAGCTGTTTTTT CASSLAGGGTGELFF
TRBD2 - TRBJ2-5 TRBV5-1 TGCGCCAGCAGGGTACGGGGGGGTGCGGAGACCCAGTACTTC CASRVRGGAETQYF
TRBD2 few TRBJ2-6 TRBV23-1 TGCGCCAGCAGTCGCCCGGCGGGGAGCGGGACCCCCCGCTCTGGGGCCAACGTCCTGACTTTC CASSRPAGSGTPRSGANVLTF